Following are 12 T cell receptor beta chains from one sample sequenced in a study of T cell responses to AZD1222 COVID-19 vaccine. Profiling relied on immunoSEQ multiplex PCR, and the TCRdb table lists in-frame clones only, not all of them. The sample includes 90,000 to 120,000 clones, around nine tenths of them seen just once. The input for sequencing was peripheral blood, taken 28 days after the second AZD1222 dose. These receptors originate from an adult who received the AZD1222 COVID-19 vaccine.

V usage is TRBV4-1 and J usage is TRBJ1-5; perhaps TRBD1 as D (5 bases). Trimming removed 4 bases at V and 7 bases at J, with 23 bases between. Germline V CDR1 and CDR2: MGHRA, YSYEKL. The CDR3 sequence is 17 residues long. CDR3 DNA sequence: TGCGCCAGCAGCCCGGAAGGTTCGGGGCACATCATCCAGCCCCAGCATTTT. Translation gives CASSPEGSGHIIQPQHF.

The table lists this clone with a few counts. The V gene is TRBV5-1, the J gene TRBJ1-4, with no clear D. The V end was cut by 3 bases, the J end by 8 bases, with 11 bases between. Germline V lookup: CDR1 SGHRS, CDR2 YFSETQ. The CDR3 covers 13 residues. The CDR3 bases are TGCGCCAGCAGCTCAGACTCCCGGGAAAAACTGTTTTTT. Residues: CASSSDSREKLFF.

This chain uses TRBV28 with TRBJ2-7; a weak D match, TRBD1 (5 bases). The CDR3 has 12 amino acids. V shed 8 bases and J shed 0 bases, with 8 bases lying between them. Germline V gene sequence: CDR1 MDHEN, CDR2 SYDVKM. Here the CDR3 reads CASQDTSYEQYF. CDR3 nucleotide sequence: TGTGCCAGCCAGGACACCTCCTACGAGCAGTACTTC.

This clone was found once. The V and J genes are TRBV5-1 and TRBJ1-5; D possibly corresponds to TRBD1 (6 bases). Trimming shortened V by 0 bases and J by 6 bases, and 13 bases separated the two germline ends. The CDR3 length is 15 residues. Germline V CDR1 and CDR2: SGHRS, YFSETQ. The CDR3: CASSLDGTLGQPQHF. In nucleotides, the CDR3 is TGCGCCAGCAGCTTGGATGGGACATTGGGTCAGCCCCAGCATTTT.

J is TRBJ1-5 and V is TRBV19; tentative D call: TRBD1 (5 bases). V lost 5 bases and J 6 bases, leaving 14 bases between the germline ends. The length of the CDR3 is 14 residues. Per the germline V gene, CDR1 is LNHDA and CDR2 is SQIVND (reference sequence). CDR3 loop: CASSSQGVGQPQHF. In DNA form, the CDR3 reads TGTGCCAGTAGTTCCCAAGGGGTGGGTCAGCCCCAGCATTTT.

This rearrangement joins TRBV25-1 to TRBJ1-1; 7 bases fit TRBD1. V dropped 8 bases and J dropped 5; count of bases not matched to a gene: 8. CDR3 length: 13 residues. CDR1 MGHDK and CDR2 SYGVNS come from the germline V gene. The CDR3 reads CASRGAGGTEAFF. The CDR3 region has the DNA TGTGCCAGCCGGGGTGCAGGGGGTACTGAAGCTTTCTTT.

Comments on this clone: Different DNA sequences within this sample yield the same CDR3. The CDR3 region is CASSLGVSSYNEQFF. For the CDR3, the DNA is TGTGCCAGCAGCTTGGGGGTATCGTCCTACAATGAGCAGTTCTTC. The V call is TRBV7-9, the J call TRBJ2-1; D might be TRBD1 or TRBD2, each matching 5 bases. V was shortened by 3 bases and J by 1 base, with 10 bases between the two germline ends. The CDR3 extends over 15 amino acids. In germline, CDR1 is SEHNR, CDR2 FQNEAQ (reference sequence).

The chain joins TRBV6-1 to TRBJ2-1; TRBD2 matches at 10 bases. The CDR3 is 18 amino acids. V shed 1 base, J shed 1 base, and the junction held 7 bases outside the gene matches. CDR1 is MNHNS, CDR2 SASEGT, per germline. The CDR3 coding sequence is TGTGCCAGCAGTGAAGTAGCGGGGGGTTACACTTCCTACAATGAGCAGTTCTTC. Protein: CASSEVAGGYTSYNEQFF.

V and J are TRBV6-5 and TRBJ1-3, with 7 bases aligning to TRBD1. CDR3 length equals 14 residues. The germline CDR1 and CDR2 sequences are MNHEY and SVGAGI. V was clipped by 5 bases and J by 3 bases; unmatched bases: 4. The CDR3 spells CASSRQGIGNTIYF. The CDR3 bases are TGTGCCAGCAGTCGACAGGGAATTGGAAACACCATATATTTT.

The CDR3 reads CSVVGGEATEAFF. In DNA, the CDR3 is TGCAGCGTTGTGGGGGGGGAAGCCACTGAAGCTTTCTTT. V and J are TRBV29-1 and TRBJ1-1; possible D gene TRBD1, 5 bases. CDR1 and CDR2 (germline): SQVTM, ANQGSEA. The CDR3 consists of 13 residues. Trimming shortened V by 4 bases and J by 4 bases, and 13 bases separated the two germline ends.

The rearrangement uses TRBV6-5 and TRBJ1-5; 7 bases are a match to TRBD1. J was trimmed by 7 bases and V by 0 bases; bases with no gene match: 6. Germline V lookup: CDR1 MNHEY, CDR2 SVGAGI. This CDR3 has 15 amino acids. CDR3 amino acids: CASSYSTAGGQPQHF. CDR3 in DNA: TGTGCCAGCAGTTACTCCACGGCAGGGGGACAGCCCCAGCATTTT.

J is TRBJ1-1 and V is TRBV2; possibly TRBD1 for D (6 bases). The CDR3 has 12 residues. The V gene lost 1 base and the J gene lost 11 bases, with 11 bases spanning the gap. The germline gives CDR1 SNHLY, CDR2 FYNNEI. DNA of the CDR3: TGTGCCAGCAGTGAAGAGGTAGGGGGTGCTTTCTTT. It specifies CASSEEVGGAFF. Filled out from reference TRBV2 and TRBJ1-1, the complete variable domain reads EPEVTQTPSHQVTQMGQEVILRCVPISNHLYFYWYRQILGQKVEFLVSFYNNEISEKSEIFDDQFSVERPDGSNFTLKIRSTKLEDSAMYFCASSEEVGGAFFGQGTRLTVV.